The source of this T cell receptor (beta chain) is a study of blood T cells in healthy people across ages. Study-level points and caveats: A strong correlation was seen between TCR beta diversity and naive T cell percentage. PBMCs were not sorted, which prevented a conclusive comparison of naive versus antigen-experienced cells.

This clonotype was seen only a few times. Its matching antigen is unknown. Primed by a sample-barcoded 5' primer and a J-beta primer mix, a second PCR proceeded for about 6 to 12 cycles. All cDNA molecules were each tagged by a template-switch adaptor with 12 random nucleotides. TCRdb reprocessed the 5' RACE reads via MiXCR and lists one record per CDR3 protein. The data contain around 1,700,000 distinct CDR3 sequences, roughly 28% of them singletons. Trimming took 6 bases from V and 7 from J; bases not matched to a gene: 4. The CDR3 length is 12 residues. The chain is built from TRBV12-3 or TRBV12-4 and TRBJ1-2; 8 bases are shared with TRBD1. This clonotype was sampled from a woman in her 30s in good health. The sequenced material came from blood. The CDR3 bases are TGTGCCAGCAGACGACAGGGGTTTGGCTACACCTTC. Protein: CASRRQGFGYTF.